The source of this T cell receptor beta chain is a study of blood T cell repertoires in COVID-19. The overall study: T cells, B-cell-depleted T cells, or PBMCs provided the cDNA or gDNA that served as material.

Original processing notes: Researchers report that nucleated cell counts were estimated from reference gene primer amplification. The method was immunoSEQ multiplex PCR; TCRdb's version includes in-frame clones alone and lacks a portion of them. V and J calls and clone size are copied from that table; D and trimming were computed from the DNA. The sample consists of more than 80,000 clones, about 80% of them appearing once. A single count supports this clone. Trimming took off 5 bases at V and 0 bases at J, with 7 bases between the two ends. CDR1 is MDHEN, CDR2 SYDVKM, per germline. The CDR3 has 13 amino acids.

The rearrangement uses TRBV28 and TRBJ1-2; no reliable D call. The TCR sequence derives from a human donor in a cohort sampled during active COVID-19. Sequenced input: peripheral blood. CDR3 in amino acids: CASSLGANYGYTF. Here the CDR3 DNA reads TGTGCCAGCAGTCTCGGGGCTAACTATGGCTACACCTTC.